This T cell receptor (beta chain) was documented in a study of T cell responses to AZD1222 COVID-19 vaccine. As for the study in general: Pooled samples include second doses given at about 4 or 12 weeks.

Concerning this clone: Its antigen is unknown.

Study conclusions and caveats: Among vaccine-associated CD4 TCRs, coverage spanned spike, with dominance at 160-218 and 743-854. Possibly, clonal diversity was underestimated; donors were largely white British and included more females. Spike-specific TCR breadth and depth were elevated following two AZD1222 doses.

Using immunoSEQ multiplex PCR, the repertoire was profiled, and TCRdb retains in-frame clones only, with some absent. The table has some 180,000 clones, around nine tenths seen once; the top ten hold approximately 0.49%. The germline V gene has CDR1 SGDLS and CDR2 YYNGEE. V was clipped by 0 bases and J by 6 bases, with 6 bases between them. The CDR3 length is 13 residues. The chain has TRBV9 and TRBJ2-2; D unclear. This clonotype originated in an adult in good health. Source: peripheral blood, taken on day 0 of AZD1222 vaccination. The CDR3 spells CASSVGGSGELFF. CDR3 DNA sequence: TGTGCCAGCAGCGTAGGGGGATCCGGGGAGCTGTTTTTT.